Each of the 10 T cell receptor beta chains below was sequenced from the same sample in a study of T-cell memory formation after mild COVID-19. TCRdb re-derived calls from the 5' RACE reads in MiXCR, one entry per CDR3 protein. The repertoire includes 120,000 to 150,000 distinct CDR3 sequences, about 19% of them detected once, and 2% to 2.5% sits in the top ten. Source material: PBMCs or a T cell subset sorted from them (not recorded which). These receptors were obtained from an adult woman who had mild COVID-19 (a few samples of this study predate the infection). Cell type and time point are not known.

This clonotype was observed a few times. The V call is TRBV10-3, the J call TRBJ1-5, with 7 nucleotides matching TRBD1. The germline CDR1 and CDR2 sequences are ENHRY and SYGVKD. V gave up 3 bases and J gave up 3 bases; unmatched junction bases: 5. This CDR3 region has 15 residues. CDR3 coding DNA: TGTGCCATCAGTGACTCGGGACAGCTCAATCAGCCCCAGCATTTT. Translated, it gives CAISDSGQLNQPQHF.

Only a few counts were recorded for this clonotype. V gene TRBV20-1 combines with J gene TRBJ2-3; no clear D. CDR1 is DFQATT, CDR2 SNEGSKA, per germline (reference sequence). Trimming stripped 2 bases from V and 2 bases from J, with 11 bases between. This CDR3 comprises 14 residues. The CDR3 bases are TGCAGTGCTAGATACCCCCTGACCACAGATACGCAGTATTTT. Encoded protein: CSARYPLTTDTQYF.

The V gene is TRBV12-3 or TRBV12-4, the J gene TRBJ1-2; TRBD1 might be the D (6 bases). CDR3 length: 14 residues. The ends were cut back, 7 bases at V and 7 bases at J, with 19 bases in the middle. The CDR3 DNA reads TGTGCCAGCAAGAGTACCGGGACAATCTCTGGCTACACCTTC. This sequence encodes CASKSTGTISGYTF.

This clonotype has just a few counts. The chain links TRBV7-9 to TRBJ2-7; tentatively, D is TRBD2 (5 bases). CDR3 length equals 14 residues. V was trimmed by 5 bases and J by 10 bases, leaving 21 bases between them. Germline V gives CDR1 SEHNR, CDR2 FQNEAQ (reference sequence). The CDR3 spells CASSGEGPGKRQYF. CDR3 DNA sequence: TGTGCCAGCAGCGGCGAGGGTCCGGGCAAAAGACAGTACTTC.

The chain recombines TRBV12-3 or TRBV12-4 with TRBJ2-7, with 7 bases matching TRBD2. The CDR3 sequence is 15 residues long. V dropped 3 bases and J dropped 1; count of bases not matched to a gene: 6. CDR3 in amino acids: CASSLGGSRSYEQYF. In DNA, the CDR3 is TGTGCCAGCAGTTTGGGGGGGTCTCGGTCCTACGAGCAGTACTTC.

This clonotype was detected only a few times. An end of the junction differs from the germline gene, which may be a read error. The rearrangement uses TRBV5-1 and TRBJ2-7; 9 bases agree with TRBD1. This CDR3 spans 14 amino acids. Germline CDR1 is SGHRS and CDR2 is YFSETQ. CDR3 in amino acids: CASSLSGLGTGLFF. Written as DNA, the CDR3 is TGCGCCAGCAGCTTGTCAGGACTAGGGACAGGGCTTTTCTTC. Supplemented by reference TRBV5-1 and TRBJ2-7, the full variable domain reads KAGVTQTPRYLIKTRGQQVTLSCSPISGHRSVSWYQQTPGQGLQFLFEYFSETQRNKGNFPGRFSGRQFSNSRSEMNVSTLELGDSALYLCASSLSGLGTGLFFGPGTRLTVT.

The chain is built from TRBV25-1 and TRBJ1-5; a possible D gene is TRBD1 (5 bases). Germline V lookup: CDR1 MGHDK, CDR2 SYGVNS. Trimming pared 4 bases from V and 0 bases from J, leaving 7 bases between. This CDR3 has 14 residues. The CDR3: CASSVGGSNQPQHF. DNA for the CDR3: TGTGCCAGCAGTGTGGGGGGTAGCAATCAGCCCCAGCATTTT.

This clonotype turned up a few times. The chain links TRBV5-1 to TRBJ2-2; possible D gene TRBD1, 6 bases. The V gene's germline CDR1 is SGHRS and CDR2 YFSETQ. The CDR3 runs to 17 residues. V lost 2 bases to trimming and J lost 4 bases, with 18 bases between them. The CDR3 is CASSFGQTLKSTGELFF. CDR3 DNA sequence: TGCGCCAGCAGCTTCGGACAGACGTTAAAAAGCACCGGGGAGCTGTTTTTT.

The chain has TRBV6-5 and TRBJ2-5; a possible D gene is TRBD1 (5 bases). The CDR3 length is 15 residues. V lost 2 bases and J lost 5, with 15 bases in between. The V gene's germline CDR1 is MNHEY and CDR2 SVGAGI. The CDR3 spells CASSYRGGLRETQYF. In nucleotides, the CDR3 is TGTGCCAGCAGTTACAGGGGCGGCCTCAGGGAGACCCAGTACTTC.

The table lists this clonotype with a few counts. V is TRBV29-1 and J is TRBJ1-1, with D possibly being TRBD1 (6 bases). The CDR3 runs 14 residues. CDR1 and CDR2 from the germline V gene are SQVTM and ANQGSEA. V was clipped by 3 bases and J by 6 bases, with 17 bases between them. CDR3 coding DNA: TGCAGCGTTGAGGAAGCTGGGGGGCGACCTGAAGCTTTCTTT. This encodes CSVEEAGGRPEAFF.